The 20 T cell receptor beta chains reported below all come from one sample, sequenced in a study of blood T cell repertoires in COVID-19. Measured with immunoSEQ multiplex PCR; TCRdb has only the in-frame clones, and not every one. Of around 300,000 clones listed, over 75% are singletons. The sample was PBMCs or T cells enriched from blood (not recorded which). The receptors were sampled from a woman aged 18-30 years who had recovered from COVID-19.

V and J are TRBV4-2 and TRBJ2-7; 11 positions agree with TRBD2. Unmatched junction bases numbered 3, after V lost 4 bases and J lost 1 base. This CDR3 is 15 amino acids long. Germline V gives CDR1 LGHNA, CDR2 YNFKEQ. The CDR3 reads CASSLRLAGSYEQYF. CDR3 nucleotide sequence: TGTGCCAGCAGCCTAAGACTAGCGGGGTCCTACGAGCAGTACTTC.

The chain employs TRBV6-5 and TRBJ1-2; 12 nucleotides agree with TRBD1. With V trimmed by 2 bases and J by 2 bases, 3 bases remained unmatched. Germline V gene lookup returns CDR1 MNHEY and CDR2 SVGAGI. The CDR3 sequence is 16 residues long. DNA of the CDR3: TGTGCCAGCAGTTACACCGGGACAGGGGGCAACTATGGCTACACCTTC. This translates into CASSYTGTGGNYGYTF.

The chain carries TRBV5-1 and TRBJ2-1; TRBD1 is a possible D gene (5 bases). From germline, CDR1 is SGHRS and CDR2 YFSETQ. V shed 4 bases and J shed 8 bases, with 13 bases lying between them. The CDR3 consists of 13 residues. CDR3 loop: CASSPQGIHEQFF. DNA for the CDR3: TGCGCCAGCAGCCCGCAGGGTATCCATGAGCAGTTCTTC.

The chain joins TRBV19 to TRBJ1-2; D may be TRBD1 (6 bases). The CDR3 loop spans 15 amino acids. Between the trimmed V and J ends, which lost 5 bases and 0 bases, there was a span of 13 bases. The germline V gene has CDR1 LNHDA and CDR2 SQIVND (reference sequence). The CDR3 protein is CASSGTGPTNYGYTF. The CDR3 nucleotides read TGTGCCAGTAGTGGAACAGGGCCCACTAACTATGGCTACACCTTC.

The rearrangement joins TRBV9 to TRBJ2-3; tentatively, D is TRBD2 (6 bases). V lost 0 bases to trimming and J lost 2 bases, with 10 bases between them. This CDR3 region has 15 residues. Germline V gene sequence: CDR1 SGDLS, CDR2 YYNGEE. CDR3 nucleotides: TGTGCCAGCAGCGTAGAGCTAGCGCTCACAGATACGCAGTATTTT. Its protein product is CASSVELALTDTQYF. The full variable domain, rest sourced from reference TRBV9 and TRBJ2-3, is DSGVTQTPKHLITATGQRVTLRCSPRSGDLSVYWYQQSLDQGLQFLIQYYNGEERAKGNILERFSAQQFPDLHSELNLSSLELGDSALYFCASSVELALTDTQYFGPGTRLTVL.

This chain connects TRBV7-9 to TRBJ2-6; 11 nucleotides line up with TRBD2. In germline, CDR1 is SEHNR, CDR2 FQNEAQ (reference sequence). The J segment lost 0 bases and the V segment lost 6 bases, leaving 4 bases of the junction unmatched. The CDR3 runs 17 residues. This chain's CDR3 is CASRRLAGNSGANVLTF. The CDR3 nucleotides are TGTGCCAGCAGGAGACTAGCGGGGAACTCTGGGGCCAACGTCCTGACTTTC.

CDR3 protein: CASSGRRTSGGLGTDTQYF. The CDR3 DNA reads as TGCGCCAGCAGCGGCCGTAGGACTAGCGGGGGACTAGGTACAGATACGCAGTATTTT. This rearrangement joins TRBV5-1 to TRBJ2-3; 13 bases fit TRBD2. The CDR3 contains 19 residues. Unmatched junction bases numbered 14, after V lost 4 bases and J lost 3 bases. Germline V gene data show CDR1 as SGHRS and CDR2 as YFSETQ.

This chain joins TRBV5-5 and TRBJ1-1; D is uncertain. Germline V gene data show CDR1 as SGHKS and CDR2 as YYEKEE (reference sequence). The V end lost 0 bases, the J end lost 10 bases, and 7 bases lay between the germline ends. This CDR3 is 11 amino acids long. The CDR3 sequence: CASSLGFVAFF. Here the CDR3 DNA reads TGTGCCAGCAGCTTGGGTTTCGTAGCTTTCTTT.

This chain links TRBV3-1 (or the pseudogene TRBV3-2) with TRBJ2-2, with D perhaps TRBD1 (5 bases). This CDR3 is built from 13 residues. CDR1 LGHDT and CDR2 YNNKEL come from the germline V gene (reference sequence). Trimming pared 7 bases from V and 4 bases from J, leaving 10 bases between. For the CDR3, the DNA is TGTGCCAGCAACAAAAGGGGCACCGGGGAGCTGTTTTTT. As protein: CASNKRGTGELFF.

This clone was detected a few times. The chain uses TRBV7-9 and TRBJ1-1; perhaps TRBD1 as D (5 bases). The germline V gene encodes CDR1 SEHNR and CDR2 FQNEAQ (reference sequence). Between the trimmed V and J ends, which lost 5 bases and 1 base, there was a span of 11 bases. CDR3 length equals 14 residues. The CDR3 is CASSVLQENTEAFF. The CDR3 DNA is TGTGCCAGCAGCGTCCTACAGGAGAACACTGAAGCTTTCTTT.

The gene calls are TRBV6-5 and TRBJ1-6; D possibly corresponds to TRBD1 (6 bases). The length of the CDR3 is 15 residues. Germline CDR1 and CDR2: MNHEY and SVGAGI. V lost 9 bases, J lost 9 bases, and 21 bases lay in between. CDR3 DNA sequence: TGTGCCAGTACTCCAGGGGACACCGTTAGTTCACCCCTCCACTTT. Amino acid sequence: CASTPGDTVSSPLHF.

The CDR3 sequence: CASISSGGGWDTQYF. The CDR3 DNA reads as TGTGCCAGCATCTCCTCCGGGGGGGGCTGGGATACGCAGTATTTT. The chain has TRBV7-2 and TRBJ2-3; TRBD2 aligns across 8 bases. V was pared by 7 bases and J by 6 bases, with 12 bases of the junction left unmatched. The CDR3 is 15 amino acids. Per germline, CDR1 SGHTA and CDR2 FQGNSA. The whole variable domain, filled in from reference TRBV7-2 and TRBJ2-3, reads GAGVSQSPSNKVTEKGKDVELRCDPISGHTALYWYRQSLGQGLEFLIYFQGNSAPDKSGLPSDRFSAERTGGSVSTLTIQRTQQEDSAVYLCASISSGGGWDTQYFGPGTRLTVL.

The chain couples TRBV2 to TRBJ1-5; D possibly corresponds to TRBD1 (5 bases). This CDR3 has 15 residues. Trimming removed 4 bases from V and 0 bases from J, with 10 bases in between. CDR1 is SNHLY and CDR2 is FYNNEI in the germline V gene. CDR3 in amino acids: CASSVGHHSNQPQHF. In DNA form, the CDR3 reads TGTGCCAGCAGTGTAGGACACCATAGCAATCAGCCCCAGCATTTT.

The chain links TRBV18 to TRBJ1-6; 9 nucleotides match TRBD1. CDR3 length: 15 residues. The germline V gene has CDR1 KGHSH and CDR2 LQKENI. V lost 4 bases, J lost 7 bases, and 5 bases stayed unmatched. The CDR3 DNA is TGTGCCAGCTCACAAGGGACAGGGAACAATTCACCCCTCCACTTT. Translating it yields CASSQGTGNNSPLHF.

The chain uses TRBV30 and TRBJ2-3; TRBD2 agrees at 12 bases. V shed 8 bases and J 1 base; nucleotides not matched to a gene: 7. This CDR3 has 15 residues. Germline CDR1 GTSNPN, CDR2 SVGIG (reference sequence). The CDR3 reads CASRLAGVGTDTQYF. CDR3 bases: TGTGCCAGTAGACTAGCGGGGGTAGGCACAGATACGCAGTATTTT.

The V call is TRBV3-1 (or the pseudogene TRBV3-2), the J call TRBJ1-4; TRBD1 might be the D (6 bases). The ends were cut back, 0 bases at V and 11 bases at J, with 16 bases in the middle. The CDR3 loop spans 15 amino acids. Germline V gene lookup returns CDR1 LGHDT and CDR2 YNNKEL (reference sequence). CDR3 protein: CASSQEVGQGWKLFF. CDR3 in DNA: TGTGCCAGCAGCCAAGAAGTGGGGCAGGGGTGGAAACTGTTTTTT.

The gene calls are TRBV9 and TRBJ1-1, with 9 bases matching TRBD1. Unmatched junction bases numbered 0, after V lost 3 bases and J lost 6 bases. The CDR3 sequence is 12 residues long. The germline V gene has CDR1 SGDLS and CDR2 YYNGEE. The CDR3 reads CASSGQGAEAFF. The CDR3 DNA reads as TGTGCCAGCAGCGGACAGGGGGCTGAAGCTTTCTTT.

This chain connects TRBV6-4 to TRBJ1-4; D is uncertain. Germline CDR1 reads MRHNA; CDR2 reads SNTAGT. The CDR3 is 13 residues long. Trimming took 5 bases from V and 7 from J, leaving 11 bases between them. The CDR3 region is CASSPQEGEKLFF. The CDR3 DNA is TGTGCCAGCAGTCCCCAGGAGGGTGAAAAACTGTTTTTT.

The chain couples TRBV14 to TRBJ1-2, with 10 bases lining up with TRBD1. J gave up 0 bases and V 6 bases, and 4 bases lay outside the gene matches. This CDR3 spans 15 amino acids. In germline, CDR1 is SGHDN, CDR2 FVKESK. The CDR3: CASSSGTGANYGYTF. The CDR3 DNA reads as TGTGCCAGCAGTTCCGGGACAGGGGCTAACTATGGCTACACCTTC.

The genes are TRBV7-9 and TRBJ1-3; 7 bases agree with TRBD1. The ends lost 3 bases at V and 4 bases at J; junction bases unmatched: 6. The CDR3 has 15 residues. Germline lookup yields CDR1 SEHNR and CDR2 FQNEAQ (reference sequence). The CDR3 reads CASSLYRGSGNTIYF. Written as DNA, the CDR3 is TGTGCCAGCAGCTTGTACAGGGGTTCGGGAAACACCATATATTTT.